What follows are 18 T cell receptor beta chains derived from one specimen sequenced in a study of siplizumab effects on memory and regulatory T cells. Clones were read by immunoSEQ multiplex PCR, and TCRdb kept only the in-frame ones, dropping some. Of about 100,000 clones listed, 85% to 95% were seen once; the top ten hold 0.62%. Sequences were obtained from Tregs sorted from blood. These receptors all come from a human donor in good health.

J is TRBJ2-7 and V is TRBV11-1; no clear D. Trimming pared 5 bases from V and 3 bases from J, leaving 8 bases between. The CDR3 loop spans 12 amino acids. Germline V gene sequence: CDR1 SGHAT, CDR2 FQDESV (reference sequence). The chain's CDR3 is CASSPGGYEQYF. The CDR3 DNA follows: TGTGCCAGCAGCCCGGGCGGCTACGAGCAGTACTTC.

The J gene is TRBJ2-3, the V gene TRBV5-1; 11 bases are a match to TRBD2. Trimming removed 7 bases from V and 5 bases from J; junction bases left unmatched: 9. CDR1 and CDR2 from the germline V gene are SGHRS and YFSETQ. The CDR3 totals 15 residues. The CDR3 here is CASGPGTSGRDTQYF. The DNA of the CDR3 is TGCGCCAGCGGTCCCGGGACTAGCGGCCGAGATACGCAGTATTTT.

V and J are TRBV9 and TRBJ2-3, with TRBD1 as a possible D gene (5 bases). Germline V gives CDR1 SGDLS, CDR2 YYNGEE. The CDR3 runs to 14 residues. V was pared by 0 bases and J by 4 bases, with 9 bases between. CDR3 region: CASSVATRADTQYF. The DNA of the CDR3 is TGTGCCAGCAGCGTAGCTACCAGGGCAGATACGCAGTATTTT.

The chain couples TRBV5-1 to TRBJ2-1; 9 bases are shared with TRBD1. CDR3 length: 17 residues. Germline V gene lookup returns CDR1 SGHRS and CDR2 YFSETQ. J was trimmed by 3 bases and V by 4 bases; bases with no gene match: 11. CDR3 nucleotides: TGCGCCAGCAGCCGTAACACCGGGACAGGGTACTACAATGAGCAGTTCTTC. Encoded protein: CASSRNTGTGYYNEQFF.

The chain carries TRBV13 and TRBJ2-7; 9 bases align to TRBD2. CDR3 length equals 15 residues. Germline-derived CDR1 and CDR2 are PRHDT and FYEKMQ (reference sequence). The junction had 7 bases not matched to a gene; V was cut back by 5 bases and J by 2 bases. Written as DNA, the CDR3 is TGTGCCAGCAGCGAGCGGGGGGCTGGTACCTACGAGCAGTACTTC. Amino acids: CASSERGAGTYEQYF.

The rearrangement uses TRBV5-6 and TRBJ2-1; 11 positions match TRBD2. J lost 6 bases, V lost 9 bases, and 11 bases had no gene match. CDR3 length equals 15 residues. The germline CDR1 and CDR2 sequences are SGHDT and YYEEEE. The CDR3 nucleotides are TGTGCCACCCGGACAGGGCTAGCGGGGGGCAATGAGCAGTTCTTC. This sequence encodes CATRTGLAGGNEQFF.

The rearrangement links TRBV5-7 to TRBJ1-2, with TRBD1 matching over 9 bases. TRBV5-7 is sorted into the ORF group, with uncertain function. The CDR3 contains 15 residues. After removal of 4 bases from V and 8 bases from J, the junction contained 12 bases not matched to a gene. The CDR3 nucleotides are TGTGCCAGCAGCAACCGGACAGGGGATGATAAAGGCTACACCTTC. This translates into CASSNRTGDDKGYTF.

The rearrangement links TRBV7-9 to TRBJ1-1, with D possibly TRBD1 on 6 matching bases. Trimming removed 2 bases from V and 10 bases from J, with 11 bases in between. Germline V gene lookup returns CDR1 SEHNR and CDR2 FQNEAQ (reference sequence). This CDR3 comprises 12 residues. The CDR3 region is CASSLRGTSAFF. The CDR3, as DNA: TGTGCCAGCAGCTTACGCGGGACATCAGCTTTCTTT.

The CDR3 is CASSPDPGNTIYF. CDR3 nucleotide sequence: TGTGCCAGCTCCCCCGACCCTGGAAACACCATATATTTT. The chain combines TRBV18 with TRBJ1-3; no clear D gene. The germline CDR1 and CDR2 sequences are KGHSH and LQKENI. The CDR3 spans 13 residues. Trimming took off 6 bases at V and 2 bases at J, with 8 bases between the two ends.

This clone was seen a few times. This chain uses TRBV7-9 with TRBJ1-1, with D maybe TRBD1 (6 bases). The germline CDR1 and CDR2 sequences are SEHNR and FQNEAQ (reference sequence). Trimming shortened V by 5 bases and J by 0 bases, and 10 bases separated the two germline ends. This CDR3 has 14 residues. The CDR3 spells CASSQGRLNTEAFF. The DNA of the CDR3 is TGTGCCAGCAGCCAGGGGCGGCTGAACACTGAAGCTTTCTTT.

The J gene is TRBJ2-5, the V gene TRBV9, with D possibly being TRBD1 (6 bases). Trimming removed 0 bases from V and 1 base from J, with 10 bases in between. Germline CDR1 reads SGDLS; CDR2 reads YYNGEE. The CDR3 length is 15 residues. CDR3 DNA sequence: TGTGCCAGCAGCGTAGGTGGGACACGCCAAGAGACCCAGTACTTC. Translating it yields CASSVGGTRQETQYF.

The V call is TRBV2, the J call TRBJ2-5, with D hard to call. With the DNA end fitting TRBJ2-7 better, the J assignment may be wrong. The CDR3 loop spans 14 amino acids. Per germline, CDR1 SNHLY and CDR2 FYNNEI. CDR3 sequence (DNA): TGTGCCAGCAACTTACTCCAACCCCCCTACGAGCAGTACTTC. This encodes CASNLLQPPYEQYF.

Comment on this clone: The sample holds other DNA sequences that translate to the same CDR3. CDR3 loop: CASSLGGYGYTF. The CDR3 DNA reads as TGTGCCAGCAGCTTAGGGGGGTATGGCTACACCTTC. The V call is TRBV7-8, the J call TRBJ1-2; TRBD1 might be the D (5 bases). This CDR3 spans 12 amino acids. The ends were cut back, 1 base at V and 5 bases at J, with 5 bases in the middle. Looked up from germline, CDR1 is SGHVS and CDR2 is FQNEAQ.

The rearrangement links TRBV9 to TRBJ2-2, with 8 positions matching TRBD1. J was trimmed by 6 bases and V by 3 bases; bases with no gene match: 7. The CDR3 extends over 15 amino acids. The V gene's germline CDR1 is SGDLS and CDR2 YYNGEE. CDR3 region: CASSARRGLAGELFF. The CDR3 DNA reads TGTGCCAGCAGCGCCCGCAGGGGGCTAGCCGGGGAGCTGTTTTTT.

This chain joins TRBV6-6 and TRBJ1-1; D gene unclear. The CDR3 runs to 13 residues. Trimming cost V 3 bases and J 4 bases, with 9 bases left between them. Looked up from germline, CDR1 is MNHNY and CDR2 is SVGAGI (reference sequence). Written as DNA, the CDR3 is TGTGCCAGCAGTTATCGGGATCTCACTGAAGCTTTCTTT. This sequence encodes CASSYRDLTEAFF.

This sequence joins TRBV29-1 and TRBJ2-7; either TRBD1 or TRBD2 may supply D (6 bases each). V lost 6 bases to trimming and J lost 6 bases, with 18 bases between them. Germline CDR1 and CDR2: SQVTM and ANQGSEA. The CDR3 sequence is 13 residues long. This CDR3 reads CSVAGTPGREQYF. As DNA, the CDR3 is TGCAGCGTCGCGGGGACACCAGGACGCGAGCAGTACTTC.

The chain couples TRBV30 to TRBJ2-5, with TRBD2 identical over 14 bases. The CDR3 is made up of 14 amino acids. From germline, CDR1 is GTSNPN and CDR2 SVGIG (reference sequence). After removal of 3 bases from V and 11 bases from J, the junction contained 8 bases not matched to a gene. The CDR3 sequence: CAWRAGTSGSGQYF. The CDR3, as DNA: TGTGCCTGGAGGGCCGGGACTAGCGGGAGCGGACAGTACTTC.

This rearrangement joins TRBV25-1 to TRBJ2-5; a weak D match, TRBD2 (5 bases). This CDR3 has 14 residues. CDR1 and CDR2 from the germline V gene are MGHDK and SYGVNS. V dropped 4 bases and J dropped 4 bases, with 13 bases sitting between them. This CDR3 reads CASSAPGWAETQYF. The CDR3 DNA reads TGTGCCAGCAGTGCCCCGGGGTGGGCAGAGACCCAGTACTTC.